The subject of this entry is one TCR beta chain. TCRdb reprocessed the RT-PCR reads with MiXCR, giving one entry per CDR3 protein. The sample records 100,000 to 130,000 distinct CDR3 sequences, approximately 40% being singletons. This specimen comes from a study of patients and donors after allogeneic stem cell transplantation. V lost 2 bases, J lost 0 bases, and 5 bases lay in between. Germline CDR1 reads SGHKS; CDR2 reads YYEKEE (reference sequence). CDR3 length: 13 amino acids. The sample was blood, either unsorted or a sorted T cell fraction (not recorded which). This chain links TRBV5-5 with TRBJ1-1; D gene ambiguous. The source of this sequence is a human donor who was either an allogeneic HSCT recipient or a stem cell or donor lymphocyte infusion donor (not recorded which). It is not recorded whose cells these are; they may come from a transplant donor. DNA for the CDR3: TGTGCCAGCAGCTTCGCGGTGAACACTGAAGCTTTCTTT. Translation gives CASSFAVNTEAFF.